This T cell receptor beta chain appears in the sequencing data of a study of T-cell memory formation after mild COVID-19. The V end lost 2 bases, the J end lost 2 bases, and 11 bases lay between the germline ends. Germline V gene sequence: CDR1 SGHRS, CDR2 YFSETQ. The CDR3 totals 14 residues. TCRdb processed the 5' RACE reads anew with MiXCR; each CDR3 protein has one entry. The sample lists under 400,000 distinct CDR3 sequences, 28% seen once, with 13% in the top ten. This clonotype was counted a few times. The sequencing sample was made of PBMCs or a T cell subset sorted from them (not recorded which). V is TRBV5-1 and J is TRBJ2-7; possibly TRBD1 for D (6 bases). The receptor was isolated from an adult woman who had mild COVID-19 (a few samples of this study predate the infection). Cell type and time point are not known. CDR3 nucleotide sequence: TGCGCCAGCAGCTTAAAACAGGGCCCCTACGAGCAGTACTTC. This codes for CASSLKQGPYEQYF. The whole variable domain, filled in from reference TRBV5-1 and TRBJ2-7, reads KAGVTQTPRYLIKTRGQQVTLSCSPISGHRSVSWYQQTPGQGLQFLFEYFSETQRNKGNFPGRFSGRQFSNSRSEMNVSTLELGDSALYLCASSLKQGPYEQYFGPGTRLTVT.